Presented here are 5 T cell receptor beta chains from one specimen sequenced in a study of blood T cell repertoires in COVID-19. The table came from immunoSEQ multiplex PCR; TCRdb's copy has only in-frame clones and leaves some out. Here the sample spans roughly 200,000 clones, 75% to 90% being singletons. The sequenced material came from peripheral blood. These receptors were obtained from a human donor with active or convalescent COVID-19. The donor label of this sample is uncertain.

J is TRBJ2-5 and V is TRBV20-1; D not resolved. Trimming took 3 bases from V and 3 from J, leaving 5 bases between them. This CDR3 has 11 residues. Germline CDR1 DFQATT, CDR2 SNEGSKA (reference sequence). Here the CDR3 reads CSASPKETQYF. The DNA of the CDR3 is TGCAGTGCTAGCCCAAAAGAGACCCAGTACTTC.

V is TRBV19 and J is TRBJ1-4, with a weak D call TRBD1 (6 bases). From germline, CDR1 is LNHDA and CDR2 SQIVND (reference sequence). Trimming left V 6 bases short and J 4 bases short, with 15 bases between. The CDR3 runs to 15 residues. CDR3 bases: TGTGCCAGTAGAAGACAGGACCTCCTTAATGAAAAACTGTTTTTT. Amino acid sequence: CASRRQDLLNEKLFF.

This chain joins TRBV10-1 and TRBJ2-2; D gene ambiguous. Deletions cut 4 bases from V and 5 bases from J, with 8 bases between. From germline, CDR1 is WNHNN and CDR2 SYGVQD (reference sequence). CDR3 length equals 13 residues. The CDR3 loop is CASSGFTTGELFF. The CDR3, as DNA: TGCGCCAGCAGTGGTTTCACTACCGGGGAGCTGTTTTTT.

The chain uses TRBV7-2 and TRBJ2-3; 12 positions match TRBD2. The CDR3 is 16 residues long. V lost 5 bases and J lost 2; bases outside the gene matches: 5. CDR1 and CDR2 from the germline V gene are SGHTA and FQGNSA. The CDR3 DNA is TGTGCCAGCAGCACTCGGACTAGCGGGACCACAGATACGCAGTATTTT. This gives the protein CASSTRTSGTTDTQYF.

V usage is TRBV12-3 or TRBV12-4 and J usage is TRBJ2-1; a possible D gene is TRBD2 (5 bases). The CDR3 runs to 13 residues. V dropped 5 bases and J dropped 7 bases, with 12 bases sitting between them. The CDR3 loop is CASSPGRRNEQFF. The DNA for the CDR3 is TGTGCCAGCAGTCCCGGCCGGAGGAATGAGCAGTTCTTC.